The present entry profiles one T cell receptor (beta chain) with its context. The CDR3 consists of 16 residues. The V and J ends lost 0 bases and 2 bases, in that order; junction bases with no gene match: 3. Germline loops: CDR1 SGHVS, CDR2 FNYEAQ. This entry belongs to a study of blood T cells in healthy people across ages. Next came a second PCR, run for about 6 to 12 cycles, which used a sample-barcoded 5' primer along with a J-beta primer mix. TCRdb fed the 5' RACE reads into MiXCR, producing one record per CDR3 protein. The sample holds hundreds of thousands of distinct CDR3 sequences; about 54% are singletons and the top ten take 30% to 45%. Peripheral blood, about 9.8 milliliters per donor, was collected.

The clonotype originates from a man aged 55 to 70 in good health. Sequenced material: blood. This chain connects TRBV7-6 to TRBJ2-1, with 8 bases identical to TRBD1. The chain's CDR3 is CASSLAWDRPYNEQFF. The CDR3 nucleotides are TGTGCCAGCAGCTTAGCGTGGGACAGGCCCTACAATGAGCAGTTCTTC.